This paragraph reports one T cell receptor (beta chain). The data stem from a study of cytomegalovirus exposure and HLA in healthy donors. Primers for the PCR totalled 60 Vbeta and 13 Jbeta. TCRdb's copy holds only in-frame clones and misses some; the assay was immunoSEQ multiplex PCR. The sample yields some 56,000 clones, just under 85% seen once. CDR1 and CDR2 (germline): LNHNV, YYDKDF (reference sequence). V lost 1 base and J 8 bases, leaving 18 bases between the germline ends. The CDR3 consists of 16 residues. Sample: PBMCs. The chain uses TRBV15 and TRBJ2-1; D is perhaps TRBD2 (5 bases). This TCR was recovered from a middle-aged man in good health and CMV-seronegative. The CDR3 region is CATSRAGLALSDEQFF. The CDR3 nucleotides are TGTGCCACCAGCAGAGCGGGATTAGCTCTTAGCGATGAGCAGTTCTTC.